This TCR beta chain was recorded in a study of T cell responses to AZD1222 COVID-19 vaccine. Findings of the study overall: Donors were chiefly white British, with a greater number of females, and clonal diversity was perhaps underestimated. Unmutated variant regions reportedly attract nearly half of all spike-specific TCRs. Only after the peak T cell response were repertoires sampled. Breadth and depth of Spike-specific TCRs rose after two AZD1222 doses.

Remarks on this clone: What it binds is unknown.

Repertoires were generated with immunoSEQ multiplex PCR, while TCRdb's copy carries only in-frame clones and drops some. The sample lists around 140,000 clones, more than 90% occurring once. Specimen: peripheral blood, collected on day 0 of AZD1222 vaccination. The sequence was obtained from an adult in good health.

The CDR3 DNA reads TGTGCCAGCACCACGGGCCCGAACACCGGGGAGCTGTTTTTT. Protein product: CASTTGPNTGELFF. The chain carries TRBV3-1 (or the pseudogene TRBV3-2) and TRBJ2-2, with D hard to call. Looked up from germline, CDR1 is LGHDT and CDR2 is YNNKEL (reference sequence). The length of the CDR3 is 14 residues. V was pared by 7 bases and J by 0 bases, with 9 bases between.